A selection of T cell receptor beta chains follows, all from one sample in a study of CD8+CD57+ T cells in acquired aplastic anemia. TCRdb fed the reads into MiXCR, producing one record per CDR3 protein. The top ten clones hold about 32% of a sample with approximately 99,000 distinct CDR3 sequences, under 60% of them seen once. Sequencing was carried out using sorted CD4+, CD8+, or CD8+CD57+ T cells (not recorded which) from PBMCs. The receptors were gathered from a human donor in good health, serving as a control. Each CDR3 is given with its conserved first and last residue. The D gene is left open where the match is weak. A clone size is listed for some rows: how often the clone was seen (once, few, many), or a class if it is expanded.

clone size	J gene	V gene	D gene	CDR3 DNA	CDR3 protein
.	TRBJ2-3	TRBV24-1	.	TGTGCCACCAGTGATCCACGCACAGATACGCAGTATTTT	CATSDPRTDTQYF
.	TRBJ2-6	TRBV24-1	.	TGTGCCACCAGTGACTCTGGGGCCAACGTCCTGACTTTC	CATSDSGANVLTF
.	TRBJ2-1	TRBV29-1	TRBD2	TGCAGCGTTGGTAGCGGGGGCTTCTCCTACAATGAGCAGTTCTTC	CSVGSGGFSYNEQFF
.	TRBJ2-3	TRBV29-1	.	TGCAGCGTTCTTCAACCCAGATACACAGATACGCAGTATTTT	CSVLQPRYTDTQYF
.	TRBJ2-2	TRBV29-1	TRBD1	TGCAGCGGGGGACAGGGTCGTGTCACCGGGGAGCTGTTTTTT	CSGGQGRVTGELFF
.	TRBJ2-2	TRBV20-1	.	TGCAGTGCTAGGCACAGGGTAACCGGGGAGCTGTTTTTT	CSARHRVTGELFF
.	TRBJ2-7	TRBV25-1	.	TGTGCCAGCAGTGGGGGGGGCAGGGCTAACGAGCAGTACTTC	CASSGGGRANEQYF
many	TRBJ1-1	TRBV6-5	.	TGTGCCAGCAGCATAGGGGGTGGCACTGAAGCTTTCTTT	CASSIGGGTEAFF
many	TRBJ1-2	TRBV10-3	.	TGTGCCATCAGTGATGGGTATGGCTACACCTTC	CAISDGYGYTF
.	TRBJ2-1	TRBV4-1	TRBD1	TGCGCCAGCAGCCAAGAATTCAGGGGGCAGGATGAGCAGTTCTTC	CASSQEFRGQDEQFF
many	TRBJ1-2	TRBV27	.	TGTGCCAGCAGTTCCACCCCAGACGGGCTTTATGGCTACACCTTC	CASSSTPDGLYGYTF
.	TRBJ1-2	TRBV25-1	.	TGTGCCAGCAGTGAGGCAGGGGTCGGCTACACCTTC	CASSEAGVGYTF
.	TRBJ1-1	TRBV6-1	TRBD1	TGTGCCAGCAGTGAAGACAGGGGTCGGGGGTTCAACACTGAAGCTTTCTTT	CASSEDRGRGFNTEAFF
.	TRBJ2-7	TRBV10-2	.	TGCGCCAGCAGCCAGGCCGGCCCCTACGAGCAGTACTTC	CASSQAGPYEQYF
many	TRBJ2-7	TRBV6-5	TRBD1	TGTGCCAGCAGTTCCGGACAGGGCTACGAGCAGTACTTC	CASSSGQGYEQYF
many	TRBJ1-1	TRBV13	.	TGTGCCAGCAGCTTGCGTGAGGGGAGCACTGAAGCTTTCTTT	CASSLREGSTEAFF
.	TRBJ2-1	TRBV7-3	.	TGTGCCAGCAGCTTAGATACCCCCAATGAGCAGTTCTTC	CASSLDTPNEQFF
few	TRBJ2-7	TRBV5-6	TRBD1	TGTGCCAGCAGCGGGGGGACAGGGTCGGGAGAGCAGTACTTC	CASSGGTGSGEQYF